This T cell receptor beta chain was observed in a study of T cell repertoires in cytomegalovirus infection. The wider study: Recently identified HLA-C-restricted CMV epitopes and well-studied HLA-B-restricted CMV epitopes were used by the study.

TCRdb reprocessed the reads via MiXCR and lists one record per CDR3 protein. Found here are tens of thousands of distinct CDR3 sequences, more than 20% of them singletons; the top ten hold approximately 49%. Germline CDR1 reads SGHTA; CDR2 reads FQGNSA. Trimming left V 1 base short and J 5 bases short, with 8 bases between. This CDR3 region has 13 residues. This clonotype was counted many times. Its antigen is currently unknown. This sequence was found in a human donor in good health (CMV status not recorded). Some clones in this sample may be carry-over from other donors' samples. The V and J genes are TRBV7-2 and TRBJ2-5; the D is unclear. Sequencing was performed on CD8+ T cells from cultured PBMCs, taken from culture after CMV antigen stimulation. As DNA, the CDR3 is TGTGCCAGCAGCTTAGACGGGCGGGAGACCCAGTACTTC. Amino acid sequence: CASSLDGRETQYF.